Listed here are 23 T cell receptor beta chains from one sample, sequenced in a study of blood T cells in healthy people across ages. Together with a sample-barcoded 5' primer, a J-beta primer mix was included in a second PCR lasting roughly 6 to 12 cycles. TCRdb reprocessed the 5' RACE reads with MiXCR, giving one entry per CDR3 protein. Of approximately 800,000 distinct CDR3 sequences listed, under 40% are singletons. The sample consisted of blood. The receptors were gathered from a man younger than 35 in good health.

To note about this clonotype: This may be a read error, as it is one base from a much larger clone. The CDR3 sequence is CASSQSAGSTDTQYF. The CDR3 DNA is TGCGCCAGCAGCCAAAGCGCGGGAAGCACAGATACGCAGTATTTT. The genes are TRBV4-3 and TRBJ2-3; D is possibly TRBD2 (6 bases). Trimming stripped 2 bases from V and 0 bases from J, with 9 bases between. This CDR3 has 15 residues. The germline V gene encodes CDR1 LGHNA and CDR2 YSLEER.

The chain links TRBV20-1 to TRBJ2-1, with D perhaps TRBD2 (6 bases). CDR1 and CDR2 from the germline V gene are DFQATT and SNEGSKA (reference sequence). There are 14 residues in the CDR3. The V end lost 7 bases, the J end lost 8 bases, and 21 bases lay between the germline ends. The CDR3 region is CSGGERPEVDEQFF. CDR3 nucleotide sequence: TGCAGTGGGGGGGAGAGACCTGAGGTTGATGAGCAGTTCTTC.

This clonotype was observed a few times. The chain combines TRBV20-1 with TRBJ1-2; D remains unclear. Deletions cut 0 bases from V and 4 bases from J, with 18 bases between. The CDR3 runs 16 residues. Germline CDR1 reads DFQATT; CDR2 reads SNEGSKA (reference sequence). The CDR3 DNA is TGCAGTGCTAGAGATGGCCGAAACCAACTCACCTATGGCTACACCTTC. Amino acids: CSARDGRNQLTYGYTF.

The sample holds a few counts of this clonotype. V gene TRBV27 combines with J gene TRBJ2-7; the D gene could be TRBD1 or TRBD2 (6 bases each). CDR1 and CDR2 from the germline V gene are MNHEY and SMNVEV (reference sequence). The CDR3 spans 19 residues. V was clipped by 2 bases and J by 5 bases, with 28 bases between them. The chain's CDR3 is CASSLTPGGRQGLFNEQYF. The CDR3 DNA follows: TGTGCCAGCAGTTTAACCCCCGGGGGACGGCAGGGGTTGTTTAACGAGCAGTACTTC.

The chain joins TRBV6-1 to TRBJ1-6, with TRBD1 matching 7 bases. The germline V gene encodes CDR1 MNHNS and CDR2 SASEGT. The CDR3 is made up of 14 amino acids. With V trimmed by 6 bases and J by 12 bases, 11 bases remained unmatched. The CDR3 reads CASSVRQGPLPLHF. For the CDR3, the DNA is TGTGCCAGCAGCGTTCGACAGGGCCCTTTACCCCTCCACTTT.

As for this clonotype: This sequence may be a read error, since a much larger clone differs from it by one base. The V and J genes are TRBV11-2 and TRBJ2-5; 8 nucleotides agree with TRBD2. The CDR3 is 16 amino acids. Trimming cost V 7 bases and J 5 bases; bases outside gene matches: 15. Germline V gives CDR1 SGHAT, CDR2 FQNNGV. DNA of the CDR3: TGTGCCAGCAACTCCACCGCGACTAGCGTCGGTGAGACCCAGTACTTC. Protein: CASNSTATSVGETQYF. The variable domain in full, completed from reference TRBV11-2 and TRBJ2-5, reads EAGVAQSPRYKIIEKRQSVAFWCNPISGHATLYWYQQILGQGPKLLIQFQNNGVVDDSQLPKDRFSAERLKGVDSTLKIQPAKLEDSAVYLCASNSTATSVGETQYFGPGTRLLVL.

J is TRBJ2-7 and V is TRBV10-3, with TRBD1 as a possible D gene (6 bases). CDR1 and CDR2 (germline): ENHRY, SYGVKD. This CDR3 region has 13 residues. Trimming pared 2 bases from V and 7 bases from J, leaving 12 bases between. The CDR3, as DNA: TGTGCCATCAGTGAGCAACAGGGCATTGAGCAGTACTTC. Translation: CAISEQQGIEQYF.

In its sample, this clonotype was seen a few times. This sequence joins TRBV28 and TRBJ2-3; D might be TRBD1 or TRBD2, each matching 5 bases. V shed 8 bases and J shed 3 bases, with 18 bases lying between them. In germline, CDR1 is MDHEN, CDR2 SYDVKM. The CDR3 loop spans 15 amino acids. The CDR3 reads CASAVRDELTDTQYF. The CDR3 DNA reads TGTGCCAGCGCTGTACGGGACGAGCTGACAGATACGCAGTATTTT. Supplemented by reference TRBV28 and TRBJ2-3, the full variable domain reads DVKVTQSSRYLVKRTGEKVFLECVQDMDHENMFWYRQDPGLGLRLIYFSYDVKMKEKGDIPEGYSVSREKKERFSLILESASTNQTSMYLCASAVRDELTDTQYFGPGTRLTVL.

The chain's CDR3 is CASSPIPGTNTGELFF. The CDR3 coding sequence is TGTGCCAGCAGCCCAATTCCGGGGACGAACACCGGGGAGCTGTTTTTT. The V call is TRBV3-1, the J call TRBJ2-2, with D perhaps matching TRBD2 (5 bases). Trimming removed 4 bases at V and 0 bases at J, with 12 bases between. This CDR3 comprises 16 residues. Germline-derived CDR1 and CDR2 are LGHDT and YNNKEL (reference sequence).

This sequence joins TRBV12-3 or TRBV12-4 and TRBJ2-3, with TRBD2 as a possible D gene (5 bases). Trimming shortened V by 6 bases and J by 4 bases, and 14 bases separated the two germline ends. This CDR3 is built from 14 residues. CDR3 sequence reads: CASSLGEGSDTQYF. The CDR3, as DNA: TGTGCCAGCAGCTTGGGCGAGGGCTCAGATACGCAGTATTTT.

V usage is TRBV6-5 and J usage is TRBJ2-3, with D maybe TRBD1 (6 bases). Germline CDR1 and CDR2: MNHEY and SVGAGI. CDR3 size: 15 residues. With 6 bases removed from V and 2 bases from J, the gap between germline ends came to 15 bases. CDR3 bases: TGTGCCAGCAGGATCAGGGGAACGGTCACAGATACGCAGTATTTT. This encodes CASRIRGTVTDTQYF.

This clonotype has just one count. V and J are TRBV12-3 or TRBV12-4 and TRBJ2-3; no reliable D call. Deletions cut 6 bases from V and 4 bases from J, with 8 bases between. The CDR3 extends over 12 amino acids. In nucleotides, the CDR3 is TGTGCCAGCAGGGGTAGGGCAGATACGCAGTATTTT. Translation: CASRGRADTQYF.

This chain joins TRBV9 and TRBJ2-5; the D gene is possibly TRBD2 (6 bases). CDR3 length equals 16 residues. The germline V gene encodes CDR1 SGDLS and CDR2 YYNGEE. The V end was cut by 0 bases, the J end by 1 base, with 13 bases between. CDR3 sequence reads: CASSVAIAERQETQYF. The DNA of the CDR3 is TGTGCCAGCAGCGTAGCTATAGCGGAGCGCCAAGAGACCCAGTACTTC.

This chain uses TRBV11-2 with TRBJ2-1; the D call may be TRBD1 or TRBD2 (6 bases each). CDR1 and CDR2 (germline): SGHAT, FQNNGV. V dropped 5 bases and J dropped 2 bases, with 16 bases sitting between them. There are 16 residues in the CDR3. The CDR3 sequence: CASSPEGGRAYNEQFF. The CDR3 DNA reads TGTGCCAGCAGCCCTGAGGGGGGTCGGGCCTACAATGAGCAGTTCTTC.

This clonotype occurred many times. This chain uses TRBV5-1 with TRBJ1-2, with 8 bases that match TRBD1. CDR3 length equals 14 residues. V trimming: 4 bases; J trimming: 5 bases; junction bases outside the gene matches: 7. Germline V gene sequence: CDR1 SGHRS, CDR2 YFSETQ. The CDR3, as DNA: TGCGCCAGCAGCGTGGGACAGGTAGAATATGGCTACACCTTC. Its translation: CASSVGQVEYGYTF.

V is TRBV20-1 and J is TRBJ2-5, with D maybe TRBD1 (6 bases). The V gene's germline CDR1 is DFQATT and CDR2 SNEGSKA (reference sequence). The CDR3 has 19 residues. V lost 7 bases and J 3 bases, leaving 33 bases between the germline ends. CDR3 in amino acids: CSVARFGSDRNVLEETQYF. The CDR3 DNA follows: TGCAGTGTCGCGAGGTTTGGCAGTGACAGGAACGTGCTCGAAGAGACCCAGTACTTC.

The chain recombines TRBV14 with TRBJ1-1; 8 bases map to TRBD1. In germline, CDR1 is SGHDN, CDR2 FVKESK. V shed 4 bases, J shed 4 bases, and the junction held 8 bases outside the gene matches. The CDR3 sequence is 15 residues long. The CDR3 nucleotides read TGTGCCAGCAGCCGAATCGGACAGGGCGGCACTGAAGCTTTCTTT. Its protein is CASSRIGQGGTEAFF.

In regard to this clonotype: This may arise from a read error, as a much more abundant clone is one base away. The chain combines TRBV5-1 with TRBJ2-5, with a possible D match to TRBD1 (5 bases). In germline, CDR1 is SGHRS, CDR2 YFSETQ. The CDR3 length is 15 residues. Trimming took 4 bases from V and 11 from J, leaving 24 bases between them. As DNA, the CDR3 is TGCGCCAGCAGCGTGTATCCCCGATTGGACAATGAGCAGTACTTC. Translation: CASSVYPRLDNEQYF.

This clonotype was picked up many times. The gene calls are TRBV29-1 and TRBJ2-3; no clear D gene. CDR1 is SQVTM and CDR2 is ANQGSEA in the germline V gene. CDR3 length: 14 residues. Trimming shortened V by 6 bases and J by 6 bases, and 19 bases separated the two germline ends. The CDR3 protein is CSVTLDPPRDTQYF. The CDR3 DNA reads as TGCAGCGTGACCCTAGACCCGCCGAGGGATACGCAGTATTTT.

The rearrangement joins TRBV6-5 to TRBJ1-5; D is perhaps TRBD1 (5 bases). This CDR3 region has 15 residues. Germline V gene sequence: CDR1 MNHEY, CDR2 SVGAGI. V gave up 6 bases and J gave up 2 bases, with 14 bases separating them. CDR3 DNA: TGTGCCAGCAGCTCTGGGGGGAGCGGCAATCAGCCCCAGCATTTT. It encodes CASSSGGSGNQPQHF.

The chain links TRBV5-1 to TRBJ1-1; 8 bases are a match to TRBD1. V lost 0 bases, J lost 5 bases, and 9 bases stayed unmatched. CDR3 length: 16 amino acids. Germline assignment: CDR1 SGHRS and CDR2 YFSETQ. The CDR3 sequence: CASSLEGGRGRTEAFF. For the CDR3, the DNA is TGCGCCAGCAGCTTGGAAGGGGGCAGGGGGCGAACTGAAGCTTTCTTT.

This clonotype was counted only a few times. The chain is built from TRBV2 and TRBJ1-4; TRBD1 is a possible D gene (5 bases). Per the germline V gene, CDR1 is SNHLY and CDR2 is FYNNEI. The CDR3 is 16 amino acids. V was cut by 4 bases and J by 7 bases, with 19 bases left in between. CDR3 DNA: TGTGCCAGCAGTGGGGACCAGGGACTCGGAGGTGAAAAACTGTTTTTT. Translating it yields CASSGDQGLGGEKLFF.

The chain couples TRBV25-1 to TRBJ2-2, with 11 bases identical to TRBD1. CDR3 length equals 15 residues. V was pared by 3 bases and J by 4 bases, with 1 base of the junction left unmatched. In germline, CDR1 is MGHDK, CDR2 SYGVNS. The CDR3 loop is CASSEGTGGTGELFF. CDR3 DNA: TGTGCCAGCAGTGAGGGGACAGGGGGCACCGGGGAGCTGTTTTTT.